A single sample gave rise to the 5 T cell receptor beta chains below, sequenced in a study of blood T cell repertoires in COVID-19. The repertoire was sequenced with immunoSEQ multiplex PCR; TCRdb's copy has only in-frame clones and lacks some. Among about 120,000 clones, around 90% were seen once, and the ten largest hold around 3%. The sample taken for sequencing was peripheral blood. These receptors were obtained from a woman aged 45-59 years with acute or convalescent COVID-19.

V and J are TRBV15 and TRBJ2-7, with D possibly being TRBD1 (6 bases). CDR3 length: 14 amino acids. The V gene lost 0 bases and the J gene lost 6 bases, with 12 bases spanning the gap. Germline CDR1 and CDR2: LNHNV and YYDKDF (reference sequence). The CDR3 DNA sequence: TGTGCCACCAGCAGAGATACACAGGGTCCCGAGCAGTACTTC. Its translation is CATSRDTQGPEQYF.

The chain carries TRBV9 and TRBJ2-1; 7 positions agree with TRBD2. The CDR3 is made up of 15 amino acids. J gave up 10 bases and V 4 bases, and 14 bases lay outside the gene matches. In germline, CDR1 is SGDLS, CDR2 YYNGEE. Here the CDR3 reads CASSLRAGTDAEQFF. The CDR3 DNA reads TGTGCCAGCAGCCTGAGAGCGGGGACCGACGCCGAGCAGTTCTTC.

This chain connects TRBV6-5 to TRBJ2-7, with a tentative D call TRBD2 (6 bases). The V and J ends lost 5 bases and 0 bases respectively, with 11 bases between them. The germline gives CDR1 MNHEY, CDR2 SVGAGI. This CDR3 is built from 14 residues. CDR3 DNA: TGTGCCAGCAGTCGGGACTTCTCCTCCTACGAGCAGTACTTC. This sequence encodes CASSRDFSSYEQYF.

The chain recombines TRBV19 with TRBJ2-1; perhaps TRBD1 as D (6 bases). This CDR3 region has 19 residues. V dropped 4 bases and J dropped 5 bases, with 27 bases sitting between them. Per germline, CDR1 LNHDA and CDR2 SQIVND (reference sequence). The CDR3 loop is CASSKRTPGAQRPHNEQFF. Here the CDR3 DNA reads TGTGCCAGTAGTAAGAGGACCCCAGGGGCCCAGAGGCCACACAATGAGCAGTTCTTC.

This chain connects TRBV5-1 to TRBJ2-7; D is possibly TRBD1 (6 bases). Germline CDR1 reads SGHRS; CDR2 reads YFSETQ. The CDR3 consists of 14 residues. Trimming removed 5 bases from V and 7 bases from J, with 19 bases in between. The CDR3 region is CASSWWPGAGEQYF. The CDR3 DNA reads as TGCGCCAGCAGTTGGTGGCCAGGGGCAGGGGAGCAGTACTTC.